This TCR beta chain was profiled in a study of OX40 agonist ivuxolimab in advanced cancers. Study-level background: Of the patients, three showed partial responses, one with hepatocellular carcinoma and two with cutaneous melanoma.

This table comes from immunoSEQ multiplex PCR, and its TCRdb copy is limited to in-frame clones, with some not included. The sample has tens of thousands of clones, roughly 87% seen once. CDR3 size: 14 residues. Germline CDR1 and CDR2: LGHNT and FRNRAP. The J segment lost 4 bases and the V segment lost 5 bases, leaving 5 bases of the junction unmatched. The V call is TRBV12-5, the J call TRBJ2-3, with 8 bases identical to TRBD2. This clonotype was obtained from an adult with an advanced solid tumor such as melanoma, head and neck, liver or kidney cancer. Sequenced material: CD4+ or CD8+ T cells sorted from blood, taken in a trial of the OX40 agonist ivuxolimab. As DNA, the CDR3 is TGTGCTAGTGGTGTTAGCGGGAACTCAGATACGCAGTATTTT. It encodes CASGVSGNSDTQYF.